The table lists the clone carrying this TCR beta chain with a few counts. What it binds is unknown. No fewer than 5.5 micrograms of total RNA were isolated from every sample. The sample is drawn from a study of blood T cells in healthy people across ages. Study observations and caveats: Strongly correlated with naive T cell percentage was TCR beta diversity.

The second PCR ran roughly 6 to 11 cycles with a sample-barcoded 5' primer and J-beta primers. Each TCR beta cDNA got a 12-nucleotide random molecular identifier. TCRdb called the 5' RACE reads again in MiXCR, with one record for every CDR3 protein. The data contain more than 1.4 million distinct CDR3 sequences, about 43% of them singletons. V was shortened by 6 bases and J by 0 bases, with 18 bases between the two germline ends. Per germline, CDR1 MNHNS and CDR2 SASEGT. The CDR3 contains 17 residues. The chain carries TRBV6-1 and TRBJ2-1; D is unresolved. The clonotype originates from a woman aged 18-30 years in good health. What was sequenced was blood. The DNA of the CDR3 is TGTGCCAGCAGCCGGCCGGCAGCCCGAAGCTCCTACAATGAGCAGTTCTTC. Protein: CASSRPAARSSYNEQFF.